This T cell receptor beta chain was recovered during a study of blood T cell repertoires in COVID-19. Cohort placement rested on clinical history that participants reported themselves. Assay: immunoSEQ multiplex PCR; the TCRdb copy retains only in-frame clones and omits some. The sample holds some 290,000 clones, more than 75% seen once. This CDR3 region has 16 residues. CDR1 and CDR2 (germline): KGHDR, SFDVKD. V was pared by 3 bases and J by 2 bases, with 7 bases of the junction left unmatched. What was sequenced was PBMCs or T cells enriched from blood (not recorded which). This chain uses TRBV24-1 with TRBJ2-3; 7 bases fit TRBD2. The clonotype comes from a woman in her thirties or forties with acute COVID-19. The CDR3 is CATSDGSRGYTDTQYF. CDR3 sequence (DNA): TGTGCCACCAGTGATGGGTCGCGGGGGTACACAGATACGCAGTATTTT.